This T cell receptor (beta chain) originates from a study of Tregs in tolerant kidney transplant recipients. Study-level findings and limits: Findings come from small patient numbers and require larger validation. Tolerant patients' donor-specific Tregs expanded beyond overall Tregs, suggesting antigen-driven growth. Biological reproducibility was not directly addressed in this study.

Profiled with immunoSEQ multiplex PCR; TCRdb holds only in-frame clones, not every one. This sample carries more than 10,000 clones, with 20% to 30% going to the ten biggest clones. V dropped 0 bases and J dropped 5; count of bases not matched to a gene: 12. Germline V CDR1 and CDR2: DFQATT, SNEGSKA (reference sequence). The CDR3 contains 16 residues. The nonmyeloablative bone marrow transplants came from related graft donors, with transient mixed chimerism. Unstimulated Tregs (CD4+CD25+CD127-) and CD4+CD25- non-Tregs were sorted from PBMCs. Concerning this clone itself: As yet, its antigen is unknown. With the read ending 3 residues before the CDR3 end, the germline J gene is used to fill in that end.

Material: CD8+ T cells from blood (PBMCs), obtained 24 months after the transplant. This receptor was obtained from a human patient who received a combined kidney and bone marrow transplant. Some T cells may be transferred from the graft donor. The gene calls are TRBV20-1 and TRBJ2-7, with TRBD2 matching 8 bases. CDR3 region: CSARDLEAGEAHEQYF. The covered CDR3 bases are TGCAGTGCTAGAGATCTGGAAGCGGGAGAGGCCCACGAG.